One and the same sample provided the 25 T cell receptor beta chains below, sequenced in a study of beta chain features in type 1 diabetes. Regarding the study as a whole: In all four CD4+ subsets, TCRB CDR3 length was significantly, moderately reduced in type 1 diabetes.

Of the isolated RNA, all was reverse transcribed, and so the sequenced material was expressed TCRB transcripts. Data came from immunoSEQ multiplex PCR; TCRdb stores just in-frame clones and leaves some out. Among about 710,000 clones listed, roughly 13% were seen once. No antigen is known for these receptors. Sequencing was performed on naive CD4+ T cells from blood. The receptors come from a young man with type 1 diabetes.

The V and J genes are TRBV6-5 and TRBJ2-1; D unclear. Deletions cut 7 bases from V and 1 base from J, with 2 bases between. This CDR3 is built from 11 residues. Germline V gene data show CDR1 as MNHEY and CDR2 as SVGAGI. The CDR3 is CASTSYNEQFF. In DNA, the CDR3 is TGTGCCAGCACATCCTACAATGAGCAGTTCTTC.

This clone was seen more than once but under ten times. The chain combines TRBV7-2 with TRBJ1-1, with D tentatively TRBD1 (5 bases). The germline gives CDR1 SGHTA, CDR2 FQGNSA. V was clipped by 5 bases and J by 3 bases, with 19 bases between them. This CDR3 has 16 residues. This CDR3 is CASSRTAAGRDTEAFF. For the CDR3, the DNA is TGTGCCAGCAGCCGTACCGCGGCAGGGAGGGACACTGAAGCTTTCTTT.

This chain uses TRBV30 with TRBJ2-5, with D tentatively TRBD2 (5 bases). The germline CDR1 and CDR2 sequences are GTSNPN and SVGIG (reference sequence). V dropped 4 bases and J dropped 5 bases, with 11 bases sitting between them. The CDR3 loop spans 12 amino acids. The CDR3 DNA follows: TGTGCCTGGAAACTAACGGGGGAGACCCAGTACTTC. Its protein product is CAWKLTGETQYF.

This clone has only a few counts. The chain has TRBV7-6 and TRBJ2-5; the D call may be TRBD1 or TRBD2 (5 bases each). The CDR3 runs 13 residues. CDR1 and CDR2 (germline): SGHVS, FNYEAQ. Trimming took off 3 bases at V and 3 bases at J, with 8 bases between the two ends. The CDR3 loop is CASSFGTKETQYF. CDR3 coding DNA: TGTGCCAGCAGCTTTGGGACCAAAGAGACCCAGTACTTC.

V gene TRBV6-1 combines with J gene TRBJ2-6; D is ambiguous. Between the trimmed V and J ends, which lost 6 bases and 1 base, there was a span of 4 bases. Per germline, CDR1 MNHNS and CDR2 SASEGT. This CDR3 comprises 13 residues. DNA for the CDR3: TGTGCCAGCAGGAATTCTGGGGCCAACGTCCTGACTTTC. This sequence encodes CASRNSGANVLTF.

The chain combines TRBV29-1 with TRBJ1-4; no reliable D call. CDR1 and CDR2 from the germline V gene are SQVTM and ANQGSEA. CDR3 size: 12 residues. Trimming removed 2 bases from V and 8 bases from J, with 9 bases in between. CDR3 loop: CSVERGEEKLFF. The DNA for the CDR3 is TGCAGCGTTGAAAGAGGCGAGGAAAAACTGTTTTTT.

This clone was observed a few times. The chain joins TRBV5-1 to TRBJ2-1, with 8 bases that match TRBD1. The V and J ends lost 2 bases and 6 bases, in that order; junction bases with no gene match: 4. From germline, CDR1 is SGHRS and CDR2 YFSETQ. This CDR3 region has 14 residues. As DNA, the CDR3 is TGCGCCAGCAGCTTTGACAGGGGCGGCAATGAGCAGTTCTTC. Its protein is CASSFDRGGNEQFF. Looking up the rest from reference TRBV5-1 and TRBJ2-1 gives the full variable domain: KAGVTQTPRYLIKTRGQQVTLSCSPISGHRSVSWYQQTPGQGLQFLFEYFSETQRNKGNFPGRFSGRQFSNSRSEMNVSTLELGDSALYLCASSFDRGGNEQFFGPGTRLTVL.

This clone came up a few times. V usage is TRBV5-4 and J usage is TRBJ2-6, with D unclear. Germline assignment: CDR1 SGHNT and CDR2 YYREEE (reference sequence). CDR3 length: 13 residues. The V gene lost 4 bases and the J gene lost 4 bases, with 6 bases spanning the gap. CDR3 coding DNA: TGTGCCAGCAGCCCTGGGGGGGCCAACGTCCTGACTTTC. Amino acid sequence: CASSPGGANVLTF.

The V call is TRBV6-6, the J call TRBJ2-2; 10 nucleotides match TRBD1. Germline V lookup: CDR1 MNHNY, CDR2 SVGAGI (reference sequence). The V and J ends lost 3 bases and 3 bases, in that order; junction bases with no gene match: 4. The CDR3 totals 16 residues. The CDR3 loop is CASSYSGTGDTGELFF. The CDR3 DNA follows: TGTGCCAGCAGTTATTCCGGGACAGGGGACACCGGGGAGCTGTTTTTT.

This clone occurred a few times. V gene TRBV4-2 combines with J gene TRBJ2-7; 9 bases match TRBD2. V dropped 4 bases and J dropped 2; count of bases not matched to a gene: 9. This CDR3 contains 16 residues. Germline CDR1 is LGHNA and CDR2 is YNFKEQ. CDR3 nucleotide sequence: TGTGCCAGCAGCCGCGGCCTTAGCGGGGGAACCTACGAGCAGTACTTC. Its protein is CASSRGLSGGTYEQYF.

A few counts support this clone. The CDR3 DNA follows: TGTGCCAGCAGCTATAAGGGTAGGGGGCTAACATCCTACGAGCAGTACTTC. This sequence encodes CASSYKGRGLTSYEQYF. The chain has TRBV2 and TRBJ2-7; 7 bases are a match to TRBD1. After removal of 6 bases from V and 1 base from J, the junction contained 15 bases not matched to a gene. Germline V gene data show CDR1 as SNHLY and CDR2 as FYNNEI. This CDR3 contains 17 residues. The variable domain in full, with the rest retrieved from reference TRBV2 and TRBJ2-7, is EPEVTQTPSHQVTQMGQEVILRCVPISNHLYFYWYRQILGQKVEFLVSFYNNEISEKSEIFDDQFSVERPDGSNFTLKIRSTKLEDSAMYFCASSYKGRGLTSYEQYFGPGTRLTVT.

This clone was recorded a few times. V gene TRBV29-1 combines with J gene TRBJ1-1; D call uncertain. The CDR3 is 15 amino acids. Germline CDR1 is SQVTM and CDR2 is ANQGSEA. V was shortened by 0 bases and J by 1 base, with 12 bases between the two germline ends. The CDR3, as DNA: TGCAGCGTTGAAGAGGAGGGAGGTGGGAACACTGAAGCTTTCTTT. The encoded protein is CSVEEEGGGNTEAFF.

This clone was found a few times. This chain uses TRBV9 with TRBJ1-6, with unresolved D. V shed 0 bases and J shed 2 bases, with 6 bases lying between them. Germline values: CDR1 SGDLS, CDR2 YYNGEE. CDR3 size: 15 residues. The CDR3 DNA follows: TGTGCCAGCAGCGTAGCAAGGGCCTATAATTCACCCCTCCACTTT. Translating it yields CASSVARAYNSPLHF.

The V call is TRBV9, the J call TRBJ1-5; TRBD1 might be the D (5 bases). Germline V gene sequence: CDR1 SGDLS, CDR2 YYNGEE. Trimming left V 4 bases short and J 2 bases short, with 10 bases between. The CDR3 loop spans 14 amino acids. The CDR3, as DNA: TGTGCCAGCAGCCGGGGGACGGGCAATCAGCCCCAGCATTTT. Its protein is CASSRGTGNQPQHF.

The chain recombines TRBV5-1 with TRBJ2-5; D is perhaps TRBD1 (6 bases). The germline V and J ends were trimmed by 4 bases and 0 bases, with 10 bases remaining between them. This CDR3 contains 14 residues. CDR1 and CDR2 (germline): SGHRS, YFSETQ. The CDR3 DNA follows: TGCGCCAGCAGCCCCGGACAGAACCAAGAGACCCAGTACTTC. Translation: CASSPGQNQETQYF.

This clone occurred a few times. The J gene is TRBJ2-2, the V gene TRBV25-1; 9 bases match TRBD1. The CDR3 consists of 16 residues. The germline V gene encodes CDR1 MGHDK and CDR2 SYGVNS. V gave up 2 bases and J gave up 6 bases; unmatched junction bases: 7. CDR3 coding DNA: TGTGCCAGCAGTGAAATCCGGACAGGGGCGGCCGGGGAGCTGTTTTTT. Protein sequence: CASSEIRTGAAGELFF.

This CDR3 is CAISEMETVQYF. The CDR3 bases are TGTGCCATCAGTGAGATGGAGACAGTGCAGTACTTC. The chain joins TRBV10-3 to TRBJ2-7, with D possibly matching TRBD1 (5 bases). The V and J ends lost 2 bases and 9 bases respectively, with 11 bases between them. The CDR3 consists of 12 residues. Germline loops: CDR1 ENHRY, CDR2 SYGVKD.

This clone was found a few times. This rearrangement joins TRBV7-9 to TRBJ1-4; D gene ambiguous. The germline V gene has CDR1 SEHNR and CDR2 FQNEAQ (reference sequence). Trimming took 6 bases from V and 6 from J, leaving 8 bases between them. CDR3 size: 12 residues. The CDR3 sequence is CASRAVDEKLFF. The CDR3 DNA reads TGTGCCAGCAGGGCAGTGGATGAAAAACTGTTTTTT.

The chain recombines TRBV27 with TRBJ1-5, with TRBD1 as a possible D gene (5 bases). V dropped 3 bases and J dropped 5 bases, with 8 bases sitting between them. Germline V gives CDR1 MNHEY, CDR2 SMNVEV (reference sequence). The CDR3 covers 13 residues. The CDR3 nucleotides are TGTGCCAGCAGTTTTCAGGGCTATCAGCCCCAGCATTTT. Protein sequence: CASSFQGYQPQHF.

This clone occurred a few times. This chain joins TRBV9 and TRBJ2-1; D is unresolved. Between the trimmed V and J ends, which lost 4 bases and 0 bases, there was a span of 14 bases. In germline, CDR1 is SGDLS, CDR2 YYNGEE. The CDR3 has 16 residues. The CDR3 nucleotides are TGTGCCAGCAGCACCCGTAGTACCCCCTCCTACAATGAGCAGTTCTTC. As protein: CASSTRSTPSYNEQFF.

The chain employs TRBV19 and TRBJ2-1; TRBD2 is a possible D gene (5 bases). Germline CDR1 and CDR2: LNHDA and SQIVND (reference sequence). Trimming shortened V by 4 bases and J by 0 bases, and 13 bases separated the two germline ends. The CDR3 totals 16 residues. The CDR3 DNA follows: TGTGCCAGTAGTACCGGACTGCCCCTCTCCTACAATGAGCAGTTCTTC. Its protein product is CASSTGLPLSYNEQFF.

This clone was seen a few times. This chain uses TRBV30 with TRBJ2-3; D call uncertain. The CDR3 runs to 13 residues. Germline V gene lookup returns CDR1 GTSNPN and CDR2 SVGIG (reference sequence). Trimming stripped 4 bases from V and 2 bases from J, with 10 bases between. As DNA, the CDR3 is TGTGCCTGGACGGATCGCAACACAGATACGCAGTATTTT. Residues: CAWTDRNTDTQYF.

This clone turned up a few times. Other DNA sequences in this specimen translate into the identical CDR3. The genes are TRBV7-9 and TRBJ2-3; D ambiguous. Germline V gene data show CDR1 as SEHNR and CDR2 as FQNEAQ (reference sequence). Trimming took 5 bases from V and 0 from J, leaving 9 bases between them. The CDR3 is 14 amino acids. The CDR3 here is CASSPPGSTDTQYF. The CDR3 region has the DNA TGTGCCAGCAGCCCCCCCGGCAGCACAGATACGCAGTATTTT.

V is TRBV14 and J is TRBJ2-7; D unclear. With 0 bases removed from V and 3 bases from J, the gap between germline ends came to 6 bases. Germline lookup yields CDR1 SGHDN and CDR2 FVKESK. CDR3 length equals 13 residues. The CDR3 nucleotides are TGTGCCAGCAGCCAAGAAACCAGCTACGAGCAGTACTTC. Amino acid sequence: CASSQETSYEQYF.

This clone came up a few times. The chain is built from TRBV6-5 and TRBJ2-7; possibly TRBD2 for D (6 bases). The V end was cut by 7 bases, the J end by 5 bases, with 18 bases between. CDR1 is MNHEY, CDR2 SVGAGI, per germline. The CDR3 runs to 14 residues. CDR3 sequence reads: CASTYSGGGDEQYF. The CDR3 coding sequence is TGTGCCAGCACCTATAGCGGAGGAGGGGACGAGCAGTACTTC.